This TCR beta chain was profiled in a study of post-analysis software for immune sequencing data. Study in general: The study covered relapsing-remitting, secondary progressive and progressive-relapsing courses of multiple sclerosis.

Study-level findings and limits: In multiple sclerosis, normalized Chao1 diversity was significantly below that of controls. The study found TRBV5-6, TRBV5-1 and TRBV20-1 among roughly 5 TRBV segments more frequent in patients than controls. Co-batched samples clustered tightly together by F measure.

This clonotype has more than one count but fewer than ten. Its antigen remains unidentified. Sequencing libraries made from TCR beta cDNA carried unique molecular identifiers. One entry per CDR3 protein results from TCRdb running MiXCR on the PCR reads. Among hundreds of thousands of distinct CDR3 sequences listed, 25% to 30% were seen once. The CDR3 contains 13 residues. Germline values: CDR1 SGDLS, CDR2 YYNGEE. Trimming took 1 base from V and 4 from J, leaving 8 bases between them. This TCR was recovered from a girl between 10 and 17 years old with multiple sclerosis. The sequencing sample was made of blood. The chain employs TRBV9 and TRBJ2-5; D unresolved. This chain's CDR3 is CASSVTIGETQYF. The DNA of the CDR3 is TGTGCCAGCAGCGTAACCATTGGAGAGACCCAGTACTTC.